A single sample is the source of the 8 T cell receptor beta chains below, sequenced in a study of cytomegalovirus exposure and HLA in healthy donors. The PCR made use of 60 Vbeta and 13 Jbeta primers. Assay: immunoSEQ multiplex PCR; the TCRdb copy retains only in-frame clones and omits some. The sample lists 90,000 to 150,000 clones, over 60% occurring once. The sample comprised PBMCs. Source of these receptors: a woman aged 30 to 39 in good health and CMV-seropositive.

Only a few counts were recorded for this clone. V is TRBV7-6 and J is TRBJ2-1; D is possibly TRBD1 (6 bases). V was clipped by 1 base and J by 4 bases, with 11 bases between them. The germline V gene has CDR1 SGHVS and CDR2 FNYEAQ. This CDR3 contains 15 residues. The CDR3 region is CASSLDRVDYNEQFF. CDR3 DNA sequence: TGTGCCAGCAGCTTAGACAGGGTGGATTACAATGAGCAGTTCTTC.

The V call is TRBV13, the J call TRBJ2-3; D is uncertain. The CDR3 spans 13 residues. CDR1 and CDR2 (germline): PRHDT, FYEKMQ (reference sequence). With 4 bases removed from V and 2 bases from J, the gap between germline ends came to 7 bases. DNA of the CDR3: TGTGCCAGCAGCTCCACAAACACAGATACGCAGTATTTT. This encodes CASSSTNTDTQYF. The whole variable domain, filled in from reference TRBV13 and TRBJ2-3, reads AAGVIQSPRHLIKEKRETATLKCYPIPRHDTVYWYQQGPGQDPQFLISFYEKMQSDKGSIPDRFSAQQFSDYHSELNMSSLELGDSALYFCASSSTNTDTQYFGPGTRLTVL.

The chain links TRBV27 to TRBJ2-3; 7 bases line up with TRBD2. The V gene end was trimmed by 10 bases and the J gene end by 0 bases; junction bases not matched to a gene: 13. This CDR3 has 16 residues. In germline, CDR1 is MNHEY, CDR2 SMNVEV (reference sequence). CDR3 loop: CATRGGKGPSTDTQYF. DNA of the CDR3: TGTGCCACCCGCGGGGGTAAGGGGCCTAGCACAGATACGCAGTATTTT.

V gene TRBV11-2 combines with J gene TRBJ2-5, with 12 positions matching TRBD1. This CDR3 is 19 amino acids long. In germline, CDR1 is SGHAT, CDR2 FQNNGV. V lost 1 base, J lost 0 bases, and 9 bases stayed unmatched. The CDR3 loop is CASSLVGTGGGGYQETQYF. CDR3 bases: TGTGCCAGCAGCTTAGTAGGGACAGGGGGCGGGGGGTACCAAGAGACCCAGTACTTC. The complete variable domain, with remaining parts taken from reference TRBV11-2 and TRBJ2-5, reads EAGVAQSPRYKIIEKRQSVAFWCNPISGHATLYWYQQILGQGPKLLIQFQNNGVVDDSQLPKDRFSAERLKGVDSTLKIQPAKLEDSAVYLCASSLVGTGGGGYQETQYFGPGTRLLVL.

CDR3 bases: TGTGCCAGCAGCTTAGCGGGGGGGACATATCACACCGGGGAGCTGTTTTTT. Amino acids: CASSLAGGTYHTGELFF. The chain is built from TRBV7-7 and TRBJ2-2; TRBD2 might be the D (7 bases). Germline CDR1 SSHAT, CDR2 FNYEAQ (reference sequence). V gave up 0 bases and J gave up 3 bases, with 14 bases separating them. The CDR3 consists of 17 residues.

V gene TRBV4-3 combines with J gene TRBJ2-2; D is perhaps TRBD1 (6 bases). This CDR3 has 17 amino acids. CDR1 is LGHNA, CDR2 YSLEER, per germline. Trimming took 0 bases from V and 6 from J, leaving 17 bases between them. The CDR3 nucleotides read TGCGCCAGCAGCCAAGAAAACCGGGACATACCATCCGGGGAGCTGTTTTTT. The encoded protein is CASSQENRDIPSGELFF.

About this clone itself: Distinct nucleotide sequences in the sample also encode this CDR3. The rearrangement uses TRBV2 and TRBJ1-2; D is undetermined. Germline CDR1 and CDR2: SNHLY and FYNNEI. The V end was cut by 4 bases, the J end by 4 bases, with 7 bases between. CDR3 length: 12 amino acids. The DNA of the CDR3 is TGTGCCAGCAGTGTCGGTGGCTATGGCTACACCTTC. It yields the protein CASSVGGYGYTF.

The V and J genes are TRBV4-2 and TRBJ1-2, with 7 bases aligning to TRBD1. Looked up from germline, CDR1 is LGHNA and CDR2 is YNFKEQ. The CDR3 has 13 amino acids. J was trimmed by 8 bases and V by 2 bases; bases with no gene match: 5. The CDR3 region has the DNA TGTGCCAGCAGCCAACAGGACAGGCACGGCTACACCTTC. Protein sequence: CASSQQDRHGYTF.